The subject of this entry is one TCR beta chain. Antigen unknown. Cultured CD4+ T-cell DNA underwent Oncomine TCR Beta short-read sequencing. The template was genomic DNA from cultured CD4+ T cells. In TCRdb, the PCR reads were re-called with MiXCR into one record per CDR3 protein. The sample consists of nearly 20,000 distinct CDR3 sequences, under 60% of them appearing once. CDR1 is DFQATT and CDR2 is SNEGSKA in the germline V gene (reference sequence). The CDR3 extends over 15 amino acids. V dropped 6 bases and J dropped 7; count of bases not matched to a gene: 11. This sample stems from a study of vaccination and CD4 T cells after COVID-19. This sample's treatment: 10-day PBMC culture with coronavirus spike peptide pools or control peptides (ViraFEST assay). General observations from the study: Spike mono-reactivity held for 304 of 307 vaccine-specific clones in convalescent patients. Researchers report that a median roughly 86% of reactive clones in convalescent patients surfaced only post-vaccination.

The sample here was CD4+ T cells from blood, cultured in vitro, taken after SARS-CoV-2 vaccination. The rearrangement uses TRBV20-1 and TRBJ1-4; 10 nucleotides align to TRBD1. This sequence was found in a human donor who had recovered from COVID-19. The CDR3, as DNA: TGCAGTGCCCGGACAGGGGGTGTAGCGGTTGAAAAACTGTTTTTT. It yields the protein CSARTGGVAVEKLFF.